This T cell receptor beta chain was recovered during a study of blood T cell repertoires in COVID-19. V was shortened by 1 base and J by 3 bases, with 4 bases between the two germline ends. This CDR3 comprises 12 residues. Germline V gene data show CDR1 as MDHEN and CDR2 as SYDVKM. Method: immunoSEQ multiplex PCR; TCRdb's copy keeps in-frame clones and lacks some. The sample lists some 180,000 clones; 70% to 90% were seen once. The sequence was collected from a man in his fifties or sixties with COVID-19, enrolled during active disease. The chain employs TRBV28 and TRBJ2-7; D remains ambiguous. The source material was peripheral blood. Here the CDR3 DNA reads TGTGCCAGCAGTTTATCAGACTACGAGCAGTACTTC. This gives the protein CASSLSDYEQYF.